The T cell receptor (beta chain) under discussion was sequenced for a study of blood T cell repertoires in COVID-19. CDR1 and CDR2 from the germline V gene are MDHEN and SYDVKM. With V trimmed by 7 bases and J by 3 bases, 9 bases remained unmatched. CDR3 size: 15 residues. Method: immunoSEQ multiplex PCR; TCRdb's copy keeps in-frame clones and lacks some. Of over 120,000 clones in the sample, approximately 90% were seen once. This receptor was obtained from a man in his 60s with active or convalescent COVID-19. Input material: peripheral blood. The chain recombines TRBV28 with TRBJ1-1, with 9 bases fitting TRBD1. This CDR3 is CASIKSGTGYTEAFF. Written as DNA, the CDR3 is TGTGCCAGCATAAAGAGCGGGACAGGGTACACTGAAGCTTTCTTT. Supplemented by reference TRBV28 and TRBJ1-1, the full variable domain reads DVKVTQSSRYLVKRTGEKVFLECVQDMDHENMFWYRQDPGLGLRLIYFSYDVKMKEKGDIPEGYSVSREKKERFSLILESASTNQTSMYLCASIKSGTGYTEAFFGQGTRLTVV.